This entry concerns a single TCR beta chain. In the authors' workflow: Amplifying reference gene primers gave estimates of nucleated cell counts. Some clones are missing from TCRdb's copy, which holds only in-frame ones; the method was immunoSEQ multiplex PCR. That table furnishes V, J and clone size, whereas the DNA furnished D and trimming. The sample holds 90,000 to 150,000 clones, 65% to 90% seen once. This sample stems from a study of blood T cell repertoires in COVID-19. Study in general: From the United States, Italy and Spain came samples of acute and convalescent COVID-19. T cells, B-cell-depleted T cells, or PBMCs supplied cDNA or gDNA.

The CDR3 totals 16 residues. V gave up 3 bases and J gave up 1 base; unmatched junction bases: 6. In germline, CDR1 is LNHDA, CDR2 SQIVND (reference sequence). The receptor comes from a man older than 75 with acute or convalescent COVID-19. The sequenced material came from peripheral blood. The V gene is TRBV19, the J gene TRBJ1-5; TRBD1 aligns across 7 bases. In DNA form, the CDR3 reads TGTGCCAGTAGTATCCTCGCGACAGGGAGCAATCAGCCCCAGCATTTT. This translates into CASSILATGSNQPQHF.